A selection of T cell receptor beta chains follows, all from one sample in a study of identifying expanded T cells in peripheral blood. Clones were read by immunoSEQ multiplex PCR, and TCRdb kept only the in-frame ones, dropping some. The sample includes more than 75,000 clones, approximately 84% of them seen just once. The sample was blood. The receptors stem from a person between 18 and 75 years old in good health. CDR3s include the opening cysteine and the closing phenylalanine or tryptophan. Each record gives: D gene, J gene, V gene, CDR3 length, clone size, CDR3 protein, CDR3 DNA. The D gene is left open where the match is weak. A row's size may be missing; if present it is once, few, many or a size class.

D: -; J: TRBJ2-5; V: TRBV7-9; length: 14; size: -; CDR3: CASSPHPAAEAQYF; DNA: TGTGCCAGCAGCCCACATCCAGCAGCCGAGGCCCAGTACTTC
D: TRBD1; J: TRBJ1-3; V: TRBV5-8; length: 15; size: -; CDR3: CASSKGTVSGNTIYF; DNA: TGTGCCAGCAGCAAAGGGACAGTTTCTGGAAACACCATATATTTT
D: -; J: TRBJ2-7; V: TRBV7-6; length: 13; size: -; CDR3: CASSLAGSYEQYF; DNA: TGTGCCAGCAGCTTAGCTGGGTCCTACGAGCAGTACTTC
D: TRBD1; J: TRBJ1-3; V: TRBV5-1; length: 15; size: -; CDR3: CASSREQGRRNTIYF; DNA: TGCGCCAGCAGCCGTGAACAGGGGAGGAGAAACACCATATATTTT
D: -; J: TRBJ2-5; V: TRBV11-3; length: 17; size: -; CDR3: CASSLEWSGLTKETQYF; DNA: TGTGCCAGCAGCTTAGAATGGAGCGGACTCACAAAAGAGACCCAGTACTTC
D: TRBD1; J: TRBJ1-4; V: TRBV19; length: 16; size: -; CDR3: CASSIVFGTGYEKLFF; DNA: TGTGCCAGTAGTATTGTATTCGGGACAGGGTACGAAAAACTGTTTTTT
D: TRBD1; J: TRBJ1-1; V: TRBV27; length: 18; size: -; CDR3: CASSSRLRQGLINTEAFF; DNA: TGTGCCAGCAGTTCACGTCTCAGACAGGGGCTCATCAACACTGAAGCTTTCTTT
D: -; J: TRBJ2-7; V: TRBV15; length: 17; size: -; CDR3: CATSRDFPQEYSYEQYF; DNA: TGTGCCACCAGCAGAGATTTTCCCCAGGAGTACTCCTACGAGCAGTACTTC
D: -; J: TRBJ1-1; V: TRBV29-1; length: 14; size: -; CDR3: CSVEKGRMNTEAFF; DNA: TGCAGCGTTGAAAAGGGACGTATGAACACTGAAGCTTTCTTT
D: -; J: TRBJ1-3; V: TRBV18; length: 17; size: -; CDR3: CASSPGQWGRSGNTIYF; DNA: TGTGCCAGCTCACCAGGGCAGTGGGGTCGTTCTGGAAACACCATATATTTT
D: -; J: TRBJ2-7; V: TRBV5-1; length: 13; size: few; CDR3: CASSFRQASEQYF; DNA: TGCGCCAGCAGCTTTCGTCAGGCGAGCGAGCAGTACTTC
D: -; J: TRBJ1-4; V: TRBV6-5; length: 12; size: -; CDR3: CASRAGNEKLFF; DNA: TGTGCCAGCAGGGCAGGGAATGAAAAACTGTTTTTT
D: -; J: TRBJ2-7; V: TRBV11-2; length: 13; size: -; CDR3: CASSFGSSYEQYF; DNA: TGTGCCAGCAGCTTTGGGAGCTCCTACGAGCAGTACTTC
D: -; J: TRBJ2-5; V: TRBV4-3; length: 18; size: -; CDR3: CASSQDRWGAGIEETQYF; DNA: TGCGCCAGCAGCCAAGACCGGTGGGGCGCGGGGATCGAGGAGACCCAGTACTTC
D: -; J: TRBJ1-2; V: TRBV5-1; length: 16; size: once; CDR3: CASSSGPRETRQRNLF; DNA: TGCGCCAGCAGCTCAGGACCTAGGGAAACCCGACAAAGGAACCTCTTC
D: TRBD1; J: TRBJ1-6; V: TRBV28; length: 16; size: -; CDR3: CASSLDRGNYNSPLHF; DNA: TGTGCCAGCAGTTTAGACAGGGGCAACTATAATTCACCCCTCCACTTT
D: -; J: TRBJ1-2; V: TRBV30; length: 14; size: -; CDR3: CAWERNPLGYGYTF; DNA: TGTGCCTGGGAGCGGAACCCGCTCGGCTATGGCTACACCTTC
D: TRBD2; J: TRBJ2-7; V: TRBV7-6; length: 15; size: -; CDR3: CASSLLAGGGSEQYF; DNA: TGTGCCAGCAGCTTATTAGCGGGTGGAGGGTCCGAGCAGTACTTC
D: -; J: TRBJ1-1; V: TRBV2; length: 13; size: -; CDR3: CASSYGVGTEAFF; DNA: TGTGCCAGCAGCTACGGGGTTGGCACTGAAGCTTTCTTT
D: -; J: TRBJ1-1; V: TRBV11-3; length: 15; size: -; CDR3: CASSPGSVLNTEAFF; DNA: TGTGCCAGCAGCCCCGGGTCGGTGTTGAACACTGAAGCTTTCTTT
D: TRBD2; J: TRBJ2-2; V: TRBV4-3; length: 17; size: -; CDR3: CASSQVWRGANTGELFF; DNA: TGCGCCAGCAGCCAAGTTTGGCGGGGGGCGAACACCGGGGAGCTGTTTTTT
D: -; J: TRBJ2-4; V: TRBV20-1; length: 11; size: -; CDR3: CSGQGPNIQYF; DNA: TGCAGTGGCCAGGGCCCGAACATTCAGTACTTC
D: TRBD1; J: TRBJ1-1; V: TRBV10-2; length: 13; size: -; CDR3: CASSEFLWDREFF; DNA: TGCGCCAGCAGTGAGTTCCTCTGGGACAGGGAATTCTTT
D: -; J: TRBJ2-1; V: TRBV29-1; length: 13; size: -; CDR3: CSVEEIRGNEQFF; DNA: TGCAGCGTTGAAGAAATAAGAGGCAATGAGCAGTTCTTC
D: -; J: TRBJ1-4; V: TRBV10-3; length: 13; size: few; CDR3: CAISPEEREKLFF; DNA: TGTGCCATCAGTCCGGAGGAAAGGGAAAAACTGTTTTTT
D: -; J: TRBJ2-7; V: TRBV6-6; length: 14; size: few; CDR3: CASSSHSGSYEQYF; DNA: TGTGCCAGCAGTTCCCATAGTGGGTCCTACGAGCAGTACTTC
D: -; J: TRBJ1-1; V: TRBV13; length: 11; size: -; CDR3: CASRLNTEAFF; DNA: TGTGCCAGCAGATTGAACACTGAAGCTTTCTTT
D: -; J: TRBJ2-3; V: TRBV9; length: 14; size: -; CDR3: CASSVDGVTDTQYF; DNA: TGTGCCAGCAGCGTAGACGGAGTCACAGATACGCAGTATTTT
D: -; J: TRBJ2-5; V: TRBV10-3; length: 13; size: few; CDR3: CATQGRGGETQYF; DNA: TGTGCCACCCAGGGCAGGGGAGGGGAGACCCAGTACTTC
D: -; J: TRBJ1-1; V: TRBV7-2; length: 13; size: -; CDR3: CASSLSVNTEAFF; DNA: TGTGCCAGCAGCTTATCTGTGAACACTGAAGCTTTCTTT
D: TRBD1; J: TRBJ2-3; V: TRBV29-1; length: 13; size: -; CDR3: CSVPDRPTDTQYF; DNA: TGCAGCGTTCCGGACAGGCCCACAGATACGCAGTATTTT
D: -; J: TRBJ2-7; V: TRBV11-2; length: 14; size: -; CDR3: CASSFSLNRDLQYF; DNA: TGTGCCAGCAGCTTCTCCTTAAACCGGGACCTTCAGTACTTC
D: TRBD1; J: TRBJ2-1; V: TRBV10-3; length: 15; size: once; CDR3: CAISGRDRAYNEQFF; DNA: TGTGCCATTTCCGGCCGGGACAGGGCTTACAATGAGCAGTTCTTC
D: -; J: TRBJ2-1; V: TRBV7-2; length: 15; size: -; CDR3: CASSPDSRVGNEQFF; DNA: TGTGCCAGCAGCCCGGACAGCCGGGTCGGGAATGAGCAGTTCTTC
D: TRBD1; J: TRBJ1-2; V: TRBV4-1; length: 16; size: -; CDR3: CASSQAGTGSNYGYTF; DNA: TGCGCCAGCAGCCAAGCCGGGACAGGGTCTAACTATGGCTACACCTTC
D: TRBD1; J: TRBJ1-1; V: TRBV5-6; length: 15; size: -; CDR3: CAASTYDRGNTEAFF; DNA: TGTGCCGCGTCGACTTATGACAGGGGGAACACTGAAGCTTTCTTT
D: -; J: TRBJ1-2; V: TRBV7-2; length: 14; size: -; CDR3: CASSSAGGRRGYTF; DNA: TGTGCCAGCAGCTCCGCGGGGGGGAGGCGCGGCTACACCTTC
D: TRBD1; J: TRBJ2-5; V: TRBV11-1; length: 14; size: -; CDR3: CASSLDRDQETQYF; DNA: TGTGCCAGCAGTCTGGACAGGGACCAAGAGACCCAGTACTTC
D: -; J: TRBJ1-5; V: TRBV2; length: 13; size: -; CDR3: CASSRGGNQPQHF; DNA: TGTGCCAGCAGTCGTGGAGGGAATCAGCCCCAGCATTTT
D: TRBD2; J: TRBJ2-5; V: TRBV5-5; length: 15; size: -; CDR3: CASSLTSGRKETQYF; DNA: TGTGCCAGCAGCTTGACTAGCGGGCGTAAAGAGACCCAGTACTTC
D: -; J: TRBJ1-3; V: TRBV18; length: 15; size: -; CDR3: CASSPPATYGNTIYF; DNA: TGTGCCAGCTCACCACCCGCGACTTACGGAAACACCATATATTTT
D: -; J: TRBJ1-1; V: TRBV29-1; length: 14; size: -; CDR3: CSVVRDAAPLEAFF; DNA: TGCAGCGTTGTACGGGACGCCGCCCCTCTTGAAGCTTTCTTT
D: -; J: TRBJ2-5; V: TRBV5-1; length: 13; size: -; CDR3: CASSMPGKETQYF; DNA: TGCGCCAGCAGTATGCCGGGTAAAGAGACCCAGTACTTC